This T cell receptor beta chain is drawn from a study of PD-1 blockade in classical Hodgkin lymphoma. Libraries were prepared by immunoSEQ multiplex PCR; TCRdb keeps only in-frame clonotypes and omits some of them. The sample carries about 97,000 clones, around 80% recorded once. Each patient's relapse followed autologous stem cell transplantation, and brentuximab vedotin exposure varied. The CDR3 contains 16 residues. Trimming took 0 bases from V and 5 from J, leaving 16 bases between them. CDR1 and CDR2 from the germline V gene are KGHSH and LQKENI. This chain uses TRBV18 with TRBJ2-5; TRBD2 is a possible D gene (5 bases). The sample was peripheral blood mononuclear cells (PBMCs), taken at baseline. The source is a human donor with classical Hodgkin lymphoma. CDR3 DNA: TGTGCCAGCTCACCACCCTCGGGCGAGGGTTGGGAGACCCAGTACTTC. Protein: CASSPPSGEGWETQYF.